Shown below are 4 T cell receptor beta chains from a single sample sequenced in a study of cytomegalovirus exposure and HLA in healthy donors (dated by TCRdb to 2017 to 2019). The library was made by the immunoSEQ multiplex PCR assay. A mixture of 60 forward primers for TCR Vbeta segments and 13 reverse primers for TCR Jbeta segments was used in the multiplex PCR. The table was pulled from immuneACCESS by TCRdb, which kept in-frame rearrangements only. Such tables lose some clones; where checked, under half of the loss comes from unresolved V genes, and the rest has no known cause. The sample profile shows some 180,000 clones; more than 75% of them were found once. The biggest ten clones account for roughly an eighth of the sample. What was sequenced was PBMCs. These receptors all come from a woman under 40 in good health and CMV-seropositive.

This sequence joins TRBV28 and TRBJ1-5; TRBD1 is a possible D gene (6 bases). Trimming stripped 4 bases from V and 6 bases from J, with 10 bases between. CDR1 is MDHEN and CDR2 is SYDVKM in the germline V gene. The CDR3 runs to 13 residues. As DNA, the CDR3 is TGTGCCAGCAGTTCCCAGGGGCTTCAGCCCCAGCATTTT. Protein: CASSSQGLQPQHF.

This chain links TRBV7-2 with TRBJ2-1; TRBD2 is a possible D gene (6 bases). Trimming took off 1 base at V and 5 bases at J, with 6 bases between the two ends. Germline lookup yields CDR1 SGHTA and CDR2 FQGNSA. There are 13 residues in the CDR3. The CDR3 DNA reads as TGTGCCAGCAGCTTAGGACTAGACAATGAGCAGTTCTTC. This translates into CASSLGLDNEQFF. The full variable domain, with the rest looked up from reference TRBV7-2 and TRBJ2-1, is GAGVSQSPSNKVTEKGKDVELRCDPISGHTALYWYRQSLGQGLEFLIYFQGNSAPDKSGLPSDRFSAERTGGSVSTLTIQRTQQEDSAVYLCASSLGLDNEQFFGPGTRLTVL.

V gene TRBV7-8 combines with J gene TRBJ1-1; tentatively, D is TRBD1 (5 bases). Trimming shortened V by 1 base and J by 3 bases, and 12 bases separated the two germline ends. CDR1 is SGHVS, CDR2 FQNEAQ, per germline. This CDR3 comprises 15 residues. The CDR3 DNA is TGTGCCAGCAGCTTAGTACTACGGGGGGACACTGAAGCTTTCTTT. It codes for CASSLVLRGDTEAFF.

This clone has a handful of counts. V usage is TRBV19 and J usage is TRBJ1-5; no definite D call. Between the trimmed V and J ends, which lost 3 bases and 5 bases, there was a span of 14 bases. Germline CDR1 and CDR2: LNHDA and SQIVND (reference sequence). The CDR3 contains 15 residues. The CDR3 DNA sequence: TGTGCCAGTAGTATGGGGAGGTTATTCGATCAGCCCCAGCATTTT. Amino acid sequence: CASSMGRLFDQPQHF.